The 22 T cell receptor beta chains reported below all come from one sample, sequenced in a study of T cell responses to AZD1222 COVID-19 vaccine. Produced via immunoSEQ multiplex PCR; TCRdb's table is partial and in-frame only. The table records 75,000 to 95,000 clones, approximately 90% of them present only once. This specimen was peripheral blood, taken on day 0 of AZD1222 vaccination. The receptors come from an adult in good health.

The gene calls are TRBV6-6 and TRBJ2-4; 7 nucleotides match TRBD1. The CDR3 runs 13 residues. Per germline, CDR1 MNHNY and CDR2 SVGAGI (reference sequence). V dropped 3 bases and J dropped 7; count of bases not matched to a gene: 3. The CDR3 DNA reads as TGTGCCAGCAGTTATGACAGGGTGAACATTCAGTACTTC. It yields the protein CASSYDRVNIQYF.

The rearrangement uses TRBV18 and TRBJ1-1, with D possibly being TRBD1 (6 bases). From germline, CDR1 is KGHSH and CDR2 LQKENI. The length of the CDR3 is 13 residues. The ends were cut back, 5 bases at V and 5 bases at J, with 12 bases in the middle. This CDR3 is CASSTDSLTEAFF. CDR3 nucleotides: TGTGCCAGCTCAACGGACAGCCTAACTGAAGCTTTCTTT.

The chain uses TRBV30 and TRBJ1-4; D perhaps matches TRBD1 (6 bases). The CDR3 spans 12 residues. CDR1 GTSNPN and CDR2 SVGIG come from the germline V gene (reference sequence). Trimming pared 8 bases from V and 10 bases from J, leaving 17 bases between. The CDR3, as DNA: TGTGCCGGGGTGGTCCGGGGGCTAAAACTGTTTTTT. Residues: CAGVVRGLKLFF.

DNA for the CDR3: TGTGCCTCCACCCGGACAGGGGAGAATGGCTACACCTTC. The encoded protein is CASTRTGENGYTF. V is TRBV10-3 and J is TRBJ1-2; 9 bases map to TRBD1. CDR1 is ENHRY and CDR2 is SYGVKD in the germline V gene. With 11 bases clipped from V and 6 bases from J, the junction kept 10 bases outside the gene matches. CDR3 length: 13 residues.

The chain employs TRBV7-8 and TRBJ1-4; TRBD1 matches at 9 bases. Germline loops: CDR1 SGHVS, CDR2 FQNEAQ. Trimming cost V 5 bases and J 3 bases; bases outside gene matches: 4. The CDR3 runs 15 residues. As DNA, the CDR3 is TGTGCCAGCAGCCCGCGACAGGGGGCTAATGAAAAACTGTTTTTT. Amino acid sequence: CASSPRQGANEKLFF.

This clone was detected once. This rearrangement joins TRBV15 to TRBJ2-5; no definite D call. CDR3 length: 14 amino acids. Germline-derived CDR1 and CDR2 are LNHNV and YYDKDF (reference sequence). Trimming cost V 0 bases and J 2 bases, with 7 bases left between them. This CDR3 is CATSRDSVQETQYF. The CDR3 bases are TGTGCCACCAGCAGAGATAGTGTGCAAGAGACCCAGTACTTC.

This rearrangement joins TRBV29-1 to TRBJ2-7; 7 bases agree with TRBD1. V lost 4 bases to trimming and J lost 3 bases; unmatched junction nucleotides: 3. The CDR3 loop spans 12 amino acids. Germline V CDR1 and CDR2: SQVTM, ANQGSEA. CDR3 coding DNA: TGCAGCGTTGGACAGGGCATCTACGAGCAGTACTTC. This gives the protein CSVGQGIYEQYF.

The chain is built from TRBV6-5 and TRBJ1-1; 12 bases map to TRBD1. The CDR3 is made up of 14 amino acids. V lost 6 bases to trimming and J lost 7 bases; unmatched junction nucleotides: 6. In germline, CDR1 is MNHEY, CDR2 SVGAGI. DNA for the CDR3: TGTGCCAGCAGCCGGGACAGGGGGCTTTTTGAAGCTTTCTTT. This gives the protein CASSRDRGLFEAFF.

The chain uses TRBV28 and TRBJ2-2; 7 bases are a match to TRBD1. CDR1 and CDR2 (germline): MDHEN, SYDVKM. CDR3 length: 15 residues. The junction had 4 bases not matched to a gene; V was cut back by 6 bases and J by 0 bases. The CDR3, as DNA: TGTGCCAGCAGGACAGGGCTAGCGAACACCGGGGAGCTGTTTTTT. It codes for CASRTGLANTGELFF.

CDR3 coding DNA: TGCGCCAGCAGCCTCGGGGGGGCACAGGAGACCCAGTACTTC. Protein product: CASSLGGAQETQYF. The rearrangement joins TRBV5-1 to TRBJ2-5; 8 positions match TRBD2. The CDR3 totals 14 residues. V shed 4 bases and J 5 bases; nucleotides not matched to a gene: 7. Per germline, CDR1 SGHRS and CDR2 YFSETQ.

The rearrangement links TRBV5-1 to TRBJ1-1; D call uncertain. Germline V gene lookup returns CDR1 SGHRS and CDR2 YFSETQ. V gave up 7 bases and J gave up 0 bases, with 10 bases separating them. This CDR3 contains 13 residues. As DNA, the CDR3 is TGCGCCAGCCACCGAGGGATGAACACTGAAGCTTTCTTT. Translation gives CASHRGMNTEAFF.

This chain uses TRBV18 with TRBJ2-2; maybe TRBD1 (5 bases). The V gene's germline CDR1 is KGHSH and CDR2 LQKENI. The CDR3 runs to 14 residues. V lost 0 bases to trimming and J lost 6 bases, with 8 bases between them. The CDR3 loop is CASSPPIGAGELFF. CDR3 DNA: TGTGCCAGCTCACCACCGATAGGGGCCGGGGAGCTGTTTTTT.

This rearrangement joins TRBV19 to TRBJ1-3; D not resolved. Germline assignment: CDR1 LNHDA and CDR2 SQIVND (reference sequence). The CDR3 is 12 amino acids. V shed 4 bases and J shed 3 bases, with 4 bases lying between them. In DNA, the CDR3 is TGTGCCAGTAGTAATGATGGAAACACCATATATTTT. It is translated as CASSNDGNTIYF.

This chain joins TRBV23-1 and TRBJ1-6; TRBD1 might be the D (5 bases). TRBV23-1 is identified as an open reading frame with a role that is uncertain. V lost 3 bases, J lost 7 bases, and 13 bases lay in between. This CDR3 region has 15 residues. The CDR3 sequence: CASSHHGGGNSPLHF. CDR3 sequence (DNA): TGCGCCAGCAGTCACCATGGGGGGGGGAATTCACCCCTCCACTTT.

CDR3: CAIREGGELMANYGYTF. The CDR3 bases are TGTGCCATCAGAGAAGGCGGGGAGTTGATGGCTAACTATGGCTACACCTTC. The V gene is TRBV10-3, the J gene TRBJ1-2; D call uncertain. Per germline, CDR1 ENHRY and CDR2 SYGVKD. V lost 6 bases and J 0 bases, leaving 20 bases between the germline ends. The CDR3 has 17 residues.

This chain joins TRBV4-2 and TRBJ1-3; possible D gene TRBD1, 5 bases. This CDR3 comprises 16 residues. Germline values: CDR1 LGHNA, CDR2 YNFKEQ. Trimming took off 4 bases at V and 2 bases at J, with 15 bases between the two ends. CDR3 protein: CASSPGDGGAGNTIYF. The CDR3 region has the DNA TGTGCCAGCAGCCCCGGGGACGGAGGGGCTGGAAACACCATATATTTT.

J is TRBJ1-1 and V is TRBV7-2; D remains ambiguous. Germline values: CDR1 SGHTA, CDR2 FQGNSA. V shed 4 bases and J shed 1 base, with 7 bases lying between them. The CDR3 loop spans 13 amino acids. The CDR3 bases are TGTGCCAGCAGCTCACAATGGAACACTGAAGCTTTCTTT. This gives the protein CASSSQWNTEAFF.

This clone was picked up one time. The CDR3 DNA reads as TGCAGCGTGGAGGGGGCAACAGGTGGAAAACTGTTTTTT. Amino acid sequence: CSVEGATGGKLFF. V usage is TRBV29-1 and J usage is TRBJ1-4; 7 positions match TRBD1. The CDR3 consists of 13 residues. Germline V gene data show CDR1 as SQVTM and CDR2 as ANQGSEA. J lost 10 bases, V lost 6 bases, and 11 bases had no gene match.

The DNA for the CDR3 is TGTGCCACCCTAAGCGATGAATCCTACAATGAGCAGTTCTTC. This codes for CATLSDESYNEQFF. The rearrangement uses TRBV2 and TRBJ2-1, with D unclear. Germline V lookup: CDR1 SNHLY, CDR2 FYNNEI. V shed 10 bases and J shed 1 base, with 14 bases lying between them. The CDR3 has 14 amino acids.

This sequence joins TRBV7-2 and TRBJ2-3; 8 nucleotides match TRBD2. V shed 1 base, J shed 2 bases, and the junction held 5 bases outside the gene matches. The CDR3 length is 16 residues. Germline V gives CDR1 SGHTA, CDR2 FQGNSA. The CDR3 region is CASSLDGGGITDTQYF. The DNA of the CDR3 is TGTGCCAGCAGCTTAGATGGCGGGGGGATCACAGATACGCAGTATTTT.

The chain carries TRBV7-2 and TRBJ2-5; 9 bases are shared with TRBD1. The CDR3 loop spans 17 amino acids. Trimming at V came to 1 base and at J to 4 bases, leaving 10 bases not matched to a gene. CDR1 is SGHTA and CDR2 is FQGNSA in the germline V gene. The CDR3 sequence: CASSLGLDRGGGETQYF. The CDR3 coding sequence is TGTGCCAGCAGCTTAGGTTTAGACAGGGGGGGCGGAGAGACCCAGTACTTC. The full variable domain, in which reference TRBV7-2 and TRBJ2-5 provide the parts outside the CDR3, is GAGVSQSPSNKVTEKGKDVELRCDPISGHTALYWYRQSLGQGLEFLIYFQGNSAPDKSGLPSDRFSAERTGGSVSTLTIQRTQQEDSAVYLCASSLGLDRGGGETQYFGPGTRLLVL.

The chain links TRBV27 to TRBJ2-3; D unresolved. CDR1 and CDR2 from the germline V gene are MNHEY and SMNVEV (reference sequence). Deletions cut 7 bases from V and 0 bases from J, with 8 bases between. This CDR3 contains 13 residues. The CDR3 DNA follows: TGTGCCAGCAAAGCGTTTAGCACAGATACGCAGTATTTT. It is translated as CASKAFSTDTQYF.